The present TCR beta chain was sequenced within a study of cytomegalovirus exposure and HLA in healthy donors. The CDR3 consists of 16 residues. Germline V CDR1 and CDR2: GTSNPN, SVGIG (reference sequence). The V gene lost 8 bases and the J gene lost 0 bases, with 17 bases spanning the gap. Only a few counts were recorded for this clone. The antigen remains undetermined. Study-wide findings and caveats: Some TCR beta chains (about 170 of them) were listed as cytomegalovirus-associated. TCR beta chain V- and J-gene trimming was linked, in a later analysis, to a missense variant in DCLRE1C. An analysis that came later showed most CMV-associated TCR beta chains appearing HLA-restricted. Sequencing likely caused a cluster of highly shared sequence variants.

In the PCR, 60 Vbeta and 13 Jbeta primers were used. Repertoires were generated with immunoSEQ multiplex PCR, while TCRdb's copy carries only in-frame clones and drops some. This sample has 100,000 to 150,000 clones, with 8% to 11% found just once. The chain links TRBV30 to TRBJ2-6; D gene ambiguous. Input material: PBMCs. The sequence derives from a woman between 18 and 29 years old in good health and CMV-seropositive. As DNA, the CDR3 is TGTGCCCGAGATTCGAGTTCCACCTCTGGGGCCAACGTCCTGACTTTC. Protein: CARDSSSTSGANVLTF.